This TCR beta chain was sequenced for a study of blood T cell repertoires in COVID-19. Source study methods: The assay estimated nucleated cells by amplifying reference gene primers. Sequenced by immunoSEQ multiplex PCR; TCRdb stores in-frame clones only, minus some. The DNA gave D and trimming, while V, J and clone size come from that table. The sample lists 95,000 or so clones; roughly 78% were seen once. The CDR3 is made up of 17 amino acids. Germline assignment: CDR1 KGHDR and CDR2 SFDVKD. The V end lost 3 bases, the J end lost 0 bases, and 14 bases lay between the germline ends. The receptor comes from a woman of 80 years or more with active or convalescent COVID-19. Sequences were obtained from peripheral blood. V usage is TRBV24-1 and J usage is TRBJ2-1; D may be TRBD1 (6 bases). This chain's CDR3 is CATSDQFGQNSYNEQFF. CDR3 coding DNA: TGTGCCACCAGTGATCAGTTTGGACAGAACTCCTACAATGAGCAGTTCTTC.